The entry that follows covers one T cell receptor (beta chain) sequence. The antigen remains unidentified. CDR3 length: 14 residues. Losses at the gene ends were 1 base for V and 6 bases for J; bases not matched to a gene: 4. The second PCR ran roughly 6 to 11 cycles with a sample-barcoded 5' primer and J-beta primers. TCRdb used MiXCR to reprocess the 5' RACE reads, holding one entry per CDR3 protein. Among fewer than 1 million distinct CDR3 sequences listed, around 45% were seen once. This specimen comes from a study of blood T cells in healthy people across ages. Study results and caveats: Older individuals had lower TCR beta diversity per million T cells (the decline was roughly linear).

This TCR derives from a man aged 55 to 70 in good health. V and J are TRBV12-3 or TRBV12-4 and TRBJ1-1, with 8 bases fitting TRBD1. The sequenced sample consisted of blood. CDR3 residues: CASSLEGQAPEAFF. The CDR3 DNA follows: TGTGCCAGCAGTTTAGAGGGACAGGCCCCTGAAGCTTTCTTT.